This note documents a single TCR beta chain sequence. V shed 4 bases, J shed 1 base, and the junction held 3 bases outside the gene matches. The germline gives CDR1 LNHDA, CDR2 SQIVND (reference sequence). This CDR3 is built from 15 residues. This sample is part of a study of blood T cell repertoires in COVID-19. In the study overall: PBMCs, B-cell-depleted T cells, or T cells were the source of the cDNA or gDNA that made up the material.

Data came from immunoSEQ multiplex PCR; TCRdb stores just in-frame clones and leaves some out. The profile covers around 310,000 clones, with around nine tenths appearing a single time and around 9.5% taken by the ten largest. The specimen sequenced was PBMCs or T cells enriched from blood (not recorded which). J is TRBJ1-5 and V is TRBV19; TRBD1 matches at 8 bases. The clonotype originates from a woman aged 40 to 50 who had recovered from COVID-19. CDR3 nucleotides: TGTGCCAGTAGTACGAGGACAGGGAGCAATCAGCCCCAGCATTTT. Residues: CASSTRTGSNQPQHF.